The 23 T cell receptor beta chains given below trace back to one sample, sequenced in a study of monozygotic twins with cystic fibrosis (TCRdb year 2021). The protocol used for the library was the immunoSEQ multiplex PCR assay. The table was pulled from immuneACCESS by TCRdb, which kept in-frame rearrangements only. Such tables lose some clones; where checked, under half of the loss comes from unresolved V genes, and the rest has no known cause. In all, the sample holds about 10,000 clones, and approximately 99.4% of those were seen once. The top ten constitute 0.41% of the sample. Sequencing was done on a sample of blood. These receptors were collected from a man between 18 and 29 years old with cystic fibrosis.

The gene calls are TRBV6-6 and TRBJ2-2; tentative D call: TRBD1 (6 bases). Trimming shortened V by 5 bases and J by 3 bases, and 13 bases separated the two germline ends. Germline V gene lookup returns CDR1 MNHNY and CDR2 SVGAGI (reference sequence). This CDR3 region has 15 residues. The DNA for the CDR3 is TGTGCCAGCAGTAACAGGGTTGTCGACACCGGGGAGCTGTTTTTT. Translating gives CASSNRVVDTGELFF.

The genes are TRBV5-6 and TRBJ1-2; 7 bases agree with TRBD1. The germline CDR1 and CDR2 sequences are SGHDT and YYEEEE. With V trimmed by 7 bases and J by 13 bases, 16 bases remained unmatched. CDR3 size: 13 residues. CDR3 DNA sequence: TGTGCCAGCCGGCTTCAGGGGGAACTCGAAGGCACCTTC. Amino acid sequence: CASRLQGELEGTF.

This clone came up once. V usage is TRBV9 and J usage is TRBJ2-3, with D possibly called TRBD1 or TRBD2 (6 bases each). V gave up 8 bases and J gave up 5 bases, with 21 bases separating them. CDR3 size: 15 residues. The germline V gene has CDR1 SGDLS and CDR2 YYNGEE. The CDR3 region is CASGNTGAAGDTQYF. CDR3 DNA sequence: TGTGCCAGTGGTAACACGGGGGCGGCGGGAGATACGCAGTATTTT.

The chain joins TRBV6-5 to TRBJ2-1, with TRBD2 identical over 7 bases. Germline CDR1 reads MNHEY; CDR2 reads SVGAGI. V dropped 8 bases and J dropped 8; count of bases not matched to a gene: 12. This CDR3 spans 14 amino acids. In DNA, the CDR3 is TGTGCCAGCGGTCGACTAGCCATCAAATATGAGCAGTTCTTC. Translation: CASGRLAIKYEQFF.

This sequence joins TRBV11-2 and TRBJ2-3, with 12 bases matching TRBD2. Trimming took 5 bases from V and 3 from J; bases not matched to a gene: 3. The CDR3 covers 15 residues. Germline CDR1 is SGHAT and CDR2 is FQNNGV. CDR3 residues: CASSPSGRETDTQYF. DNA for the CDR3: TGTGCCAGCAGCCCTAGCGGGAGGGAAACAGATACGCAGTATTTT.

The chain joins TRBV27 to TRBJ2-1, with TRBD1 matching 8 bases. Trimming cost V 5 bases and J 7 bases; bases outside gene matches: 4. CDR1 and CDR2 from the germline V gene are MNHEY and SMNVEV (reference sequence). This CDR3 comprises 13 residues. The CDR3 sequence: CASSRTGGNEQFF. DNA for the CDR3: TGTGCCAGCAGTCGAACAGGGGGAAATGAGCAGTTCTTC.

The V and J genes are TRBV15 and TRBJ1-4; 7 positions match TRBD1. The J segment lost 7 bases and the V segment lost 4 bases, leaving 6 bases of the junction unmatched. Germline loops: CDR1 LNHNV, CDR2 YYDKDF (reference sequence). This CDR3 comprises 14 residues. CDR3 sequence reads: CATSTRGGGEKLFF. The CDR3 DNA is TGTGCCACCAGCACCAGGGGGGGAGGTGAAAAACTGTTTTTT.

The rearrangement joins TRBV30 to TRBJ1-5, with TRBD1 matching 8 bases. Per the germline V gene, CDR1 is GTSNPN and CDR2 is SVGIG (reference sequence). Unmatched junction bases numbered 7, after V lost 0 bases and J lost 6 bases. The CDR3 is made up of 15 amino acids. This CDR3 is CAWSVTGGEVQPQHF. The CDR3 bases are TGTGCCTGGAGTGTAACAGGGGGAGAAGTTCAGCCCCAGCATTTT.

The rearrangement links TRBV7-9 to TRBJ1-2, with D possibly TRBD1 on 6 matching bases. CDR1 and CDR2 from the germline V gene are SEHNR and FQNEAQ (reference sequence). This CDR3 is 14 amino acids long. Trimming removed 5 bases from V and 6 bases from J, with 16 bases in between. The CDR3 here is CASSPLGGSDGYTF. The DNA for the CDR3 is TGTGCCAGCAGCCCGTTAGGGGGGAGCGATGGCTACACCTTC.

This sequence joins TRBV19 and TRBJ2-3; 7 nucleotides agree with TRBD1. V trimming: 6 bases; J trimming: 5 bases; junction bases outside the gene matches: 8. This CDR3 contains 14 residues. Germline V gives CDR1 LNHDA, CDR2 SQIVND (reference sequence). CDR3 DNA: TGTGCCAGTAGCCCGACAGGGAGTAAAGATACGCAGTATTTT. Translated, it gives CASSPTGSKDTQYF.

The V and J genes are TRBV9 and TRBJ2-3, with D possibly matching TRBD2 (5 bases). This CDR3 region has 13 residues. From germline, CDR1 is SGDLS and CDR2 YYNGEE. Deletions cut 3 bases from V and 1 base from J, with 6 bases between. CDR3 region: CASSEGGTDTQYF. The CDR3 nucleotides read TGTGCCAGCAGCGAGGGAGGCACAGATACGCAGTATTTT.

The chain recombines TRBV9 with TRBJ2-1; D is perhaps TRBD1 or TRBD2 (5 bases each). Trimming left V 3 bases short and J 6 bases short, with 19 bases between. From germline, CDR1 is SGDLS and CDR2 YYNGEE. This CDR3 spans 16 amino acids. The CDR3 coding sequence is TGTGCCAGCAGCGGCATGGTGAGGGGAGCCCGCAATGAGCAGTTCTTC. It codes for CASSGMVRGARNEQFF.

This chain uses TRBV20-1 with TRBJ2-7; D gene unclear. Germline values: CDR1 DFQATT, CDR2 SNEGSKA (reference sequence). Trimming shortened V by 6 bases and J by 4 bases, and 10 bases separated the two germline ends. The CDR3 extends over 11 amino acids. The CDR3: CSAYTDYEQYF. The CDR3 DNA is TGCAGTGCCTATACTGATTACGAGCAGTACTTC.

J is TRBJ2-2 and V is TRBV7-2; TRBD2 matches 11 bases. Germline CDR1 is SGHTA and CDR2 is FQGNSA. The CDR3 spans 15 residues. With V trimmed by 3 bases and J by 6 bases, 3 bases remained unmatched. In DNA form, the CDR3 reads TGTGCCAGCAGCTTTAGCGGGGGGGCCCCCGGGGAGCTGTTTTTT. Translation gives CASSFSGGAPGELFF.

The chain combines TRBV2 with TRBJ1-1, with D hard to call. CDR3 size: 14 residues. Trimming stripped 6 bases from V and 4 bases from J, with 15 bases between. Germline lookup yields CDR1 SNHLY and CDR2 FYNNEI. The CDR3 DNA reads TGTGCCAGCAGCCGCGGGTTGGTGAGCACTGAAGCTTTCTTT. Its translation is CASSRGLVSTEAFF.

This clone was detected only once. The V gene is TRBV7-3, the J gene TRBJ2-3; 14 bases are a match to TRBD2. The CDR3 is 14 amino acids. V gave up 5 bases and J gave up 10 bases; unmatched junction bases: 5. Germline CDR1 and CDR2: SGHTA and FQGTGA. The CDR3 here is CASSPGTSGGSQYF. The CDR3 DNA sequence: TGTGCCAGCAGCCCCGGGACTAGCGGGGGTTCGCAGTATTTT.

The chain recombines TRBV27 with TRBJ2-1; 13 bases agree with TRBD2. There are 18 residues in the CDR3. With V trimmed by 2 bases and J by 2 bases, 6 bases remained unmatched. Germline V gene lookup returns CDR1 MNHEY and CDR2 SMNVEV (reference sequence). For the CDR3, the DNA is TGTGCCAGCAGTTTAGTTACTAGCGGGAGGGCCCCCTACAATGAGCAGTTCTTC. Protein sequence: CASSLVTSGRAPYNEQFF.

This chain uses TRBV5-6 with TRBJ2-7; the D is unclear. The V end was cut by 0 bases, the J end by 1 base, with 8 bases between. The CDR3 length is 14 residues. The germline gives CDR1 SGHDT, CDR2 YYEEEE. The CDR3 protein is CASSLGTPSYEQYF. The CDR3 bases are TGTGCCAGCAGCTTGGGGACGCCTTCCTACGAGCAGTACTTC.

V is TRBV29-1 and J is TRBJ1-3; possibly TRBD1 for D (6 bases). V gave up 7 bases and J gave up 4 bases, with 11 bases separating them. In germline, CDR1 is SQVTM, CDR2 ANQGSEA. The CDR3 loop spans 12 amino acids. CDR3 coding DNA: TGCAGCGGCAGGGGATCAGGAAACACCATATATTTT. Its protein product is CSGRGSGNTIYF.

This rearrangement joins TRBV4-3 to TRBJ2-7, with a possible D match to TRBD1 (5 bases). V lost 0 bases and J 3 bases, leaving 6 bases between the germline ends. The CDR3 contains 13 residues. Germline V gives CDR1 LGHNA, CDR2 YSLEER. This CDR3 is CASSQDRDYEQYF. For the CDR3, the DNA is TGCGCCAGCAGCCAAGACAGGGACTACGAGCAGTACTTC.

This chain connects TRBV15 to TRBJ2-3; the match to TRBD1 covers 7 bases. Germline V lookup: CDR1 LNHNV, CDR2 YYDKDF (reference sequence). This CDR3 is 15 amino acids long. J was trimmed by 4 bases and V by 5 bases; bases with no gene match: 9. CDR3 DNA sequence: TGTGCCACCAGCGGCCCCGGGACAGCGTCAGATACGCAGTATTTT. It is translated as CATSGPGTASDTQYF.

The gene calls are TRBV7-9 and TRBJ2-7; 14 bases match TRBD2. There are 18 residues in the CDR3. In germline, CDR1 is SEHNR, CDR2 FQNEAQ (reference sequence). Trimming took 5 bases from V and 3 from J; bases not matched to a gene: 12. CDR3 nucleotides: TGTGCCAGCAGCCTAGGGACTAGCGGGAGTCAAAGGATCTACGAGCAGTACTTC. Encoded protein: CASSLGTSGSQRIYEQYF.

CDR3 DNA: TGTGCCAGTAGTTTATCGTCCGGGACAGATAGCAATCAGCCCCAGCATTTT. It codes for CASSLSSGTDSNQPQHF. The chain employs TRBV19 and TRBJ1-5; 7 nucleotides align to TRBD1. After removal of 5 bases from V and 0 bases from J, the junction contained 10 bases not matched to a gene. Germline-derived CDR1 and CDR2 are LNHDA and SQIVND (reference sequence). This CDR3 region has 17 residues.